This T cell receptor beta chain is drawn from a study of PD-1 blockade in classical Hodgkin lymphoma. Sequencing was performed with immunoSEQ multiplex PCR; in TCRdb, only in-frame clones are kept and a portion is missing. The sample records 23,000 or so clones, about four fifths being singletons. This clone was detected only a few times. Brentuximab vedotin exposure varied, and every patient relapsed after autologous stem cell transplantation. This receptor was identified in a human donor with classical Hodgkin lymphoma. Sequencing used peripheral blood mononuclear cells (PBMCs), obtained before the second cycle of nivolumab.

CDR3: CASSYSRTGQGNIQYF. CDR3 coding DNA: TGTGCCAGCAGTTACTCCCGGACAGGGCAGGGAAACATTCAGTACTTC. J is TRBJ2-4 and V is TRBV6-5; TRBD1 agrees at 8 bases. CDR1 MNHEY and CDR2 SVGAGI come from the germline V gene. The CDR3 runs to 16 residues. V lost 0 bases, J lost 6 bases, and 7 bases stayed unmatched.